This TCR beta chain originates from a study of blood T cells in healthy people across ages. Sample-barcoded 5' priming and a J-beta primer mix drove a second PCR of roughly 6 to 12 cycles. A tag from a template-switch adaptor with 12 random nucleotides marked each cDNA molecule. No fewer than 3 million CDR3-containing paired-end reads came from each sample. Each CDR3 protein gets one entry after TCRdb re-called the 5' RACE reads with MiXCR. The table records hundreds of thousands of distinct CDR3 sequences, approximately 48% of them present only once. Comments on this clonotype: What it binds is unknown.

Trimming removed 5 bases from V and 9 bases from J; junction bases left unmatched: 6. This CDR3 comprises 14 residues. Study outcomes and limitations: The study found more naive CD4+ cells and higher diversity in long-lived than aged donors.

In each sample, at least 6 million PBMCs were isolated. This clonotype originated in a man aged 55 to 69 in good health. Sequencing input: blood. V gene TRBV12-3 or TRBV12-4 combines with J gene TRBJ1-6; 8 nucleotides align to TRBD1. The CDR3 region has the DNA TGTGCCAGCAGTCCCGACAGGGGTGTTTCACCCCTCCACTTT. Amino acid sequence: CASSPDRGVSPLHF.